What follows are 20 T cell receptor beta chains derived from one specimen sequenced in a study of T cell responses to AZD1222 COVID-19 vaccine. The data were produced by immunoSEQ multiplex PCR, yet TCRdb's version contains in-frame clones alone and is incomplete. The sample shows under 200,000 clones, more than 75% of them seen only once. Sequences were derived from peripheral blood, sampled on day 0 of MenACWY control vaccination. These receptors all come from an adult in good health.

The J gene is TRBJ2-5, the V gene TRBV19, with 9 bases that match TRBD1. V shed 6 bases and J 3 bases; nucleotides not matched to a gene: 8. Germline CDR1 is LNHDA and CDR2 is SQIVND (reference sequence). There are 15 residues in the CDR3. The CDR3: CASSITGGWEETQYF. In nucleotides, the CDR3 is TGTGCCAGTAGCATAACAGGGGGCTGGGAAGAGACCCAGTACTTC.

The rearrangement uses TRBV28 and TRBJ1-3; 8 bases map to TRBD1. Unmatched junction bases numbered 2, after V lost 5 bases and J lost 2 bases. This CDR3 contains 14 residues. Per the germline V gene, CDR1 is MDHEN and CDR2 is SYDVKM. The CDR3 protein is CASSPTGAGNTIYF. CDR3 sequence (DNA): TGTGCCAGCAGTCCGACAGGGGCTGGAAACACCATATATTTT.

This chain uses TRBV7-7 with TRBJ1-4; D unclear. CDR3 length: 16 residues. Germline loops: CDR1 SSHAT, CDR2 FNYEAQ (reference sequence). V lost 5 bases and J 3 bases, leaving 16 bases between the germline ends. The CDR3 here is CASSLTRGRSNEKLFF. Here the CDR3 DNA reads TGTGCCAGCAGCCTCACCCGGGGTCGATCTAATGAAAAACTGTTTTTT.

The V gene is TRBV4-1, the J gene TRBJ2-7; D ambiguous. Germline loops: CDR1 MGHRA, CDR2 YSYEKL. This CDR3 is 13 amino acids long. Trimming cost V 1 base and J 3 bases, with 7 bases left between them. The CDR3 loop is CASSQVEVYEQYF. As DNA, the CDR3 is TGCGCCAGCAGCCAAGTTGAGGTCTACGAGCAGTACTTC.

A single count supports this clone. This chain joins TRBV30 and TRBJ1-5; TRBD1 matches 9 bases. Germline V gene lookup returns CDR1 GTSNPN and CDR2 SVGIG (reference sequence). This CDR3 is 14 amino acids long. The V and J ends lost 2 bases and 6 bases, in that order; junction bases with no gene match: 5. CDR3 sequence: CAWSPGTGSQPQHF. For the CDR3, the DNA is TGTGCCTGGAGTCCCGGGACAGGGAGTCAGCCCCAGCATTTT.

This clone occurred once. The genes are TRBV6-5 and TRBJ2-7; 7 nucleotides match TRBD2. Germline loops: CDR1 MNHEY, CDR2 SVGAGI. CDR3 size: 14 residues. The V segment lost 4 bases and the J segment 0 bases; nucleotides outside the gene matches: 3. The CDR3 bases are TGTGCCAGCAGTTGGGGAGGGAGCTCCTACGAGCAGTACTTC. This codes for CASSWGGSSYEQYF.

The chain is built from TRBV5-5 and TRBJ1-4; unclear D gene. Germline lookup yields CDR1 SGHKS and CDR2 YYEKEE (reference sequence). V lost 0 bases, J lost 8 bases, and 8 bases lay in between. The CDR3 loop spans 13 amino acids. The DNA for the CDR3 is TGTGCCAGCAGCTTGGTGGCGGGGGAAAAACTGTTTTTT. Protein: CASSLVAGEKLFF.

The gene calls are TRBV5-6 and TRBJ2-7; D remains unclear. The CDR3 has 11 residues. Germline values: CDR1 SGHDT, CDR2 YYEEEE. Trimming left V 3 bases short and J 2 bases short, with 3 bases between. CDR3 residues: CASSSPYEQYF. In DNA, the CDR3 is TGTGCCAGCAGCTCGCCCTACGAGCAGTACTTC.

V gene TRBV24-1 combines with J gene TRBJ2-3; 9 nucleotides line up with TRBD2. Germline V lookup: CDR1 KGHDR, CDR2 SFDVKD. With V trimmed by 4 bases and J by 0 bases, 10 bases remained unmatched. The CDR3 runs 18 residues. The CDR3 loop is CATSDPSFSGSSTDTQYF. The CDR3 region has the DNA TGTGCCACCAGTGACCCATCTTTTAGCGGGAGTAGCACAGATACGCAGTATTTT.

The gene calls are TRBV30 and TRBJ2-3; D ambiguous. Trimming pared 1 base from V and 2 bases from J, leaving 13 bases between. The germline gives CDR1 GTSNPN, CDR2 SVGIG (reference sequence). The CDR3 extends over 15 amino acids. The CDR3 DNA reads as TGTGCCTGGAGTGGTGGAAACCCGGTCACAGATACGCAGTATTTT. Its protein product is CAWSGGNPVTDTQYF.

V is TRBV18 and J is TRBJ2-5, with D unclear. This CDR3 has 12 amino acids. Germline-derived CDR1 and CDR2 are KGHSH and LQKENI. V dropped 0 bases and J dropped 5 bases, with 4 bases sitting between them. As DNA, the CDR3 is TGTGCCAGCTCACCACCGGGGGAGACCCAGTACTTC. Amino acids: CASSPPGETQYF.

This chain connects TRBV19 to TRBJ2-1; D may be TRBD1 or TRBD2 (6 bases each). Germline assignment: CDR1 LNHDA and CDR2 SQIVND (reference sequence). V lost 6 bases and J 5 bases, leaving 17 bases between the germline ends. The CDR3 sequence is 15 residues long. The CDR3 spells CASSSPQRGDNEQFF. As DNA, the CDR3 is TGTGCCAGTAGCTCTCCACAGAGGGGGGACAATGAGCAGTTCTTC. The full variable domain, rest sourced from reference TRBV19 and TRBJ2-1, is DGGITQSPKYLFRKEGQNVTLSCEQNLNHDAMYWYRQDPGQGLRLIYYSQIVNDFQKGDIAEGYSVSREKKESFPLTVTSAQKNPTAFYLCASSSPQRGDNEQFFGPGTRLTVL.

The chain has TRBV3-1 (or the pseudogene TRBV3-2) and TRBJ2-7; TRBD2 aligns across 7 bases. After removal of 3 bases from V and 6 bases from J, the junction contained 11 bases not matched to a gene. Germline lookup yields CDR1 LGHDT and CDR2 YNNKEL (reference sequence). CDR3 size: 15 residues. CDR3 nucleotides: TGTGCCAGCAGCCAGGTTGGGGGGGACGGAAGCGAGCAGTACTTC. Translated, it gives CASSQVGGDGSEQYF.

This chain joins TRBV25-1 and TRBJ2-1; no clear D gene. V was shortened by 6 bases and J by 0 bases, with 6 bases between the two germline ends. The CDR3 runs 13 residues. CDR1 and CDR2 (germline): MGHDK, SYGVNS. CDR3 loop: CASRANSYNEQFF. CDR3 nucleotides: TGTGCCAGCAGAGCCAACTCCTACAATGAGCAGTTCTTC. The whole variable domain, filled in from reference TRBV25-1 and TRBJ2-1, reads EADIYQTPRYLVIGTGKKITLECSQTMGHDKMYWYQQDPGMELHLIHYSYGVNSTEKGDLSSESTVSRIRTEHFPLTLESARPSHTSQYLCASRANSYNEQFFGPGTRLTVL.

This chain joins TRBV21-1 and TRBJ2-7. TRBV21-1 is a pseudogene. CDR3 length: 15 residues. CDR3 in amino acids: CASSKDRRPSYEQYF. The DNA of the CDR3 is TGTGCCAGCAGCAAAGATCGACGGCCCTCCTACGAGCAGTACTTC.

V gene TRBV6-5 combines with J gene TRBJ1-3, with D possibly being TRBD1 (5 bases). There are 15 residues in the CDR3. Trimming took off 7 bases at V and 4 bases at J, with 17 bases between the two ends. Germline V gene sequence: CDR1 MNHEY, CDR2 SVGAGI. The CDR3: CASTPAPGLGNTIYF. The DNA for the CDR3 is TGTGCCAGCACCCCTGCCCCGGGGCTAGGAAACACCATATATTTT.

V usage is TRBV20-1 and J usage is TRBJ1-1; D is unresolved. The CDR3 consists of 11 residues. Trimming left V 4 bases short and J 1 base short, with 4 bases between. From germline, CDR1 is DFQATT and CDR2 SNEGSKA (reference sequence). CDR3 in DNA: TGCAGTGCTACGTCGAACACTGAAGCTTTCTTT. This gives the protein CSATSNTEAFF.

The chain couples TRBV6-9 to TRBJ2-7, with 10 bases matching TRBD1. V lost 7 bases and J lost 2; bases outside the gene matches: 11. Germline values: CDR1 MNHGY, CDR2 SVAAGI. The CDR3 contains 16 residues. Here the CDR3 reads CASIPPGQGTPYEQYF. CDR3 nucleotide sequence: TGTGCCAGCATCCCCCCGGGACAGGGGACTCCCTACGAGCAGTACTTC.

J is TRBJ1-6 and V is TRBV5-4; no clear D. V lost 1 base to trimming and J lost 6 bases, with 8 bases between them. Germline V gene sequence: CDR1 SGHNT, CDR2 YYREEE (reference sequence). The CDR3 totals 14 residues. The CDR3 reads CASSLRPTNSPLHF. CDR3 DNA: TGTGCCAGCAGCTTGAGGCCAACTAATTCACCCCTCCACTTT.

V gene TRBV28 combines with J gene TRBJ1-1; D is unresolved. Germline V gene lookup returns CDR1 MDHEN and CDR2 SYDVKM. Deletions cut 5 bases from V and 9 bases from J, with 13 bases between. The CDR3 contains 12 residues. In nucleotides, the CDR3 is TGTGCCAGCAGTCCCTTGGCGGCAAAAGCTTTCTTT. Residues: CASSPLAAKAFF.